This entry describes one T cell receptor beta chain. Its antigen remains undetermined. Base qualities are missing; no much larger clone stands one base away. The cohort was made up of 666 healthy bone marrow donors. At the time of sampling, every cohort member was nominally healthy, though immune exposures that went unrecorded were likely present. The donor tested CMV seropositive, placing the donor among the 290 or so seropositive members of the cohort. A peripheral blood sample was collected from each donor, and TCR beta sequencing was performed on peripheral blood mononuclear cells. The Qiagen DNeasy Blood Extraction Kit was used to extract genomic DNA from the blood cell samples. This sample is drawn from a study of cytomegalovirus exposure and HLA in healthy donors (dated by TCRdb to the late 2010s). Some background on the complete study: According to an earlier analysis of 587 of the donors, 200 million or so T cells yielded roughly 100 million unique TCR beta sequences and about 300 Gb of sequence data. In a later analysis, previously published TCR beta repertoires from fewer than 750 donors were re-analyzed and high-resolution HLA genotyping was added so that TCR occurrence patterns could be studied. Genome-wide SNP genotypes for about 65% of the 666 donors were used in a later genetic analysis, which treated that subset as a discovery cohort. The number of donors typed differed by locus, with 629-630 for A, B, C, DRB1 and DQB1, about 500 for DQA1, about 610 for DPA1, and 472 for DPB1. About five DR-DQ haplotypes were treated as single units for association and clustering because of strong linkage in the cohort. In the later analysis, no new phenotypic data were used to find candidate immune exposures; instead, reliance was placed on TCR beta sequences and their occurrence across donors. Alongside the repertoire data, information on donor age, sex, ethnicity and CMV serostatus was compiled. HLA typing included class I and class II loci at four-digit resolution. An earlier analysis of about 600 of the donors used high-throughput TCR beta sequencing to judge whether each TCR beta V gene segment behaved as functional or pseudogenic. Among about 400 genotyped donors of the cohort, an average of approximately 240,000 unique TCR beta nucleotide sequences was sequenced per donor, of which about 19% were non-productive. About 300 gigabases of sequencing data and 80 million or so unique TCR sequences were included in an early release covering roughly 600 HLA-typed donors. Using immunosequencing, the study profiled T cell repertoires from about 650 subjects and related those repertoires to cytomegalovirus serostatus. A separate validation cohort of approximately 130 different subjects was used in addition to the approximately 610-subject first cohort. The study combined high-throughput TCR immunosequencing, statistical association of individual TCRs with disease status, and machine learning to predict cytomegalovirus infection status. Of the roughly 410 genotyped donors, 65% to 90% were placed in the genetic ancestry cluster associated with self-reported Caucasian donors. The study was designed to test whether signatures of past pathogen exposure could be identified by cataloging public T cell receptors. Every repertoire in the discovery cohort had been generated on one and the same sequencing platform. Broader findings and caveats from the paper: The cohort was sequenced for TCR beta chains only, and without alpha or paired-chain data the features that could be detected were limited. A later analysis associated 15,000 or so TCR beta sequences with specific HLA alleles at a false discovery rate of 0.05. Immune exposure information for the cohort was limited to CMV serostatus. Sequencing depth was assumed to be roughly uniform across donors in the presence/absence analyses, though that assumption may not hold. In a later genetic analysis, a missense DCLRE1C variant was associated with V-gene and J-gene trimming of TCR beta chains, and the association was replicated in an independent cohort. According to a later analysis, parvovirus B19, influenza, CMV and Epstein-Barr virus appeared linked to several top co-occurrence clusters. In a later analysis, most CMV-associated TCR beta chains were found to appear HLA-restricted, with HLA associations seemingly driven largely by CMV exposure. Assigning TCR associations to individual alleles was difficult when HLA alleles, especially DR and DQ, strongly co-occurred. An earlier analysis of around 600 of the donors showed that most TCR beta V segments appeared in productive rearrangements either about 87% or about 30% of the time, which broadly matched IMGT annotations. Cytomegalovirus status was reported to be diagnosed by the classifier with high specificity and sensitivity in both the original and validation cohorts. In vitro tests confirmed that a few of the cytomegalovirus-associated TCR beta chains recognize cytomegalovirus antigens. Because counts were too low, 15 to 20 rarely observed V segments, including chromosome 9 orphons, were excluded from the earlier analysis of 587 of the donors. In a later analysis, HLA-associated TCR beta chains were found to be more clonally expanded and to have lower generation probabilities than equally common non-associated chains. In the study, about 150 TCR beta chains were listed as associated with cytomegalovirus. Most TCR sequences were seen in very few donors, while some public TCRs were found in many individuals. The authors suggested that the approach could potentially be generalized to other disease states and immunological phenotypes. A cluster of highly shared sequence variants was judged likely to be a technical artifact of the sequencing pipeline. In a later analysis, the rate of TCR association differed among HLA loci, with DRB1 alleles having the most associated TCRs and HLA-C alleles having the fewest. According to a later genetic analysis, donors in an Asian-associated ancestry cluster had fewer N-insertions in productive TCRs than the approximately 630-donor mean. Because some donors lacked HLA typing at each locus, the association tests relied only on the typed subset. A further reported finding was that TCR beta sequences accurately predicted the HLA-A and HLA-B alleles for most subjects in the first cohort. Some IMGT-functional V segments, including TRBV6-2 and TRBV6-3, could not be told apart with the 87-base-pair reads, so those segments were excluded. Correlated functional status among segregating V segments might reflect linkage disequilibrium, but an unknown experimental factor could not be ruled out.

Library generation was performed with the immunoSEQ multiplex PCR assay. For the multiplex PCR, a mixture combining 60 forward primers for TCR Vbeta segments and 13 reverse primers for TCR Jbeta segments was used. The CDR3 region of rearranged TCR beta genes was amplified from genomic DNA with a multiplex PCR assay. On the Illumina HiSeq System, the amplified TCR beta libraries were sequenced as 87-base-pair reads. The published analysis was carried out like this. A later analysis counted about 82 million unique TCR beta chains across the approximately 700 repertoires, and around 12 million of these chains were shared by at least two donors. Raw reads were error-corrected and collapsed into unique sequences by a nearest-neighbor algorithm in which closely related sequences were merged to remove PCR and sequencing errors. To assign V, D and J gene segments, CDR3 sequences were aligned to IMGT reference sequences. For a sequence to be retained, a match of at least six nucleotides to both a V gene segment and a J gene segment was required. Rearrangements were called productive when the CDR3 lacked stop codons and stayed in frame with V and J; all others were non-productive. Following IMGT convention, CDR3 was defined as the stretch from the second conserved V-encoded cysteine up to the conserved J-encoded phenylalanine. The earlier analysis of 587 of the donors excluded any sequence lacking an unambiguous match to a single V gene segment. An earlier analysis of 550 to 650 of the donors classified V segments as functional when productive rearrangements were above 56.7% and as segregating when the standard deviation between donors was above 5%. To diagnose cytomegalovirus status from the catalog of TCR beta chain sequences, a statistical classification framework was built. A later analysis assigned V and J genes by comparing TCR nucleotide sequences with IMGT/GENE-DB human TR gene sequences. In a later analysis, CDR3 sequences and most-parsimonious VDJ recombination scenarios were assigned using the TCRdist pipeline. In a later analysis, each TCR beta chain was defined by its CDR3 amino acid sequence together with its V-gene family, and reads lacking a unique V-gene family were excluded. In a later analysis, 450 to 600 highly shared, low-generation-probability nucleotide sequences were removed to address suspected cross-contamination and a sequencing artifact. A later analysis calculated a clonal expansion index for each public chain from normalized within-repertoire ranks of inferred template counts. Generation probabilities in a later analysis came from a VDJ recombination model fitted to out-of-frame rearrangements, and those results were checked against IGoR. In a later analysis, hypergeometric tests were used to score TCR-TCR, TCR-HLA and TCR-CMV co-occurrence, with a repertoire-size bias correction applied to TCR pairs. A later analysis estimated false discovery rates by permuting HLA or CMV assignments 20 times. In a later analysis, co-occurring TCRs were grouped using DBSCAN, with TCRdist sequence similarity added in when clustering inside HLA-allele-positive subsets. Co-occurrence clustering excluded repertoires with fewer than 30,000 or more than 120,000 public chains, plus five with anomalous nucleotide sharing. TCRdb carries this immuneACCESS record with in-frame sequences only. Its versions omit some clonotypes, under half of them owing to an unresolved V gene in the studies checked, with the rest unexplained. The DNA gave D and trimming, while V, J and clone size come from that table. The sample table lists around 150,000 clones, more than 70% of them with a count of one. The top ten clones comprise roughly 10% of the sample.

CDR1 and CDR2 are read off the germline V gene as SGHTA and FQGTGA. The CDR3 sequence holds 15 residues, the cysteine and phenylalanine included. The DNA shown is the 45-base CDR3, in frame from base 1. V trim: 5 bases; J trim: 7 bases; unmatched bases: 5. This TCR was recovered from a man between 18 and 35 years old in good health and CMV-seropositive. The rearranged segments are TRBV7-3 and TRBJ2-1, with 13 bases matching TRBD2. The sequenced sample consisted of PBMCs. The CDR3 is CASSPGTSGTNEQFF. DNA sequence: TGTGCCAGCAGCCCCGGGACTAGCGGGACGAATGAGCAGTTCTTC.